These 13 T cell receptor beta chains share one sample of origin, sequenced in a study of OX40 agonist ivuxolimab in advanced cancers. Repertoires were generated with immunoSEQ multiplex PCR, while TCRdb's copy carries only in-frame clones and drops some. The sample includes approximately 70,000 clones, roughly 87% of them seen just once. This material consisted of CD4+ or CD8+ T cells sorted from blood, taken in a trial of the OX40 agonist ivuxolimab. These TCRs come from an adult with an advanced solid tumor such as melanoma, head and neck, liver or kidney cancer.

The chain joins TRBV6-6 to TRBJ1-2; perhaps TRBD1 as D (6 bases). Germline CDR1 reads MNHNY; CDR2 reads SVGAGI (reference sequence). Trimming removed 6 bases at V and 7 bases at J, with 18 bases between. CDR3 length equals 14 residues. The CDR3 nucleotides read TGTGCCAGCAGCCCCGGGCCTCAAGGGGGTGGCTACACCTTC. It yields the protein CASSPGPQGGGYTF.

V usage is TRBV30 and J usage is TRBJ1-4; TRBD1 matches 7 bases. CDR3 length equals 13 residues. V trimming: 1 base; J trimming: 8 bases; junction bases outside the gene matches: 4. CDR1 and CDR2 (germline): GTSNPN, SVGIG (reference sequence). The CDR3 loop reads CAWSGRGPEKLFF. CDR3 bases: TGTGCCTGGAGTGGGAGGGGGCCCGAAAAACTGTTTTTT.

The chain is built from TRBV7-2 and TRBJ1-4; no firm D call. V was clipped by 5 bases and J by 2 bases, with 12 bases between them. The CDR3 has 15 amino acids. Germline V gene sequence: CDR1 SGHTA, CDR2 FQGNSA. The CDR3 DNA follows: TGTGCCAGCAGCCCGTCTCTTGGGACTAATGAAAAACTGTTTTTT. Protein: CASSPSLGTNEKLFF.

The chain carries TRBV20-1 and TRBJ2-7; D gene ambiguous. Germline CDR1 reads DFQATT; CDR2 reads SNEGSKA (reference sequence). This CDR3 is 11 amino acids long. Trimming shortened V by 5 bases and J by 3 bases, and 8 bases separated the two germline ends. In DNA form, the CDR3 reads TGCAGTGCTCGACTCGACTACGAGCAGTACTTC. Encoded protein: CSARLDYEQYF.

The CDR3 is CASSPWTSGSYEQYF. CDR3 sequence (DNA): TGTGCCAGCAGCCCGTGGACTAGCGGGTCCTACGAGCAGTACTTC. The chain uses TRBV5-4 and TRBJ2-7, with TRBD2 identical over 11 bases. The CDR3 has 15 amino acids. The germline V gene has CDR1 SGHNT and CDR2 YYREEE (reference sequence). J gave up 1 base and V 4 bases, and 4 bases lay outside the gene matches.

CDR3 amino acids: CASKRPGANVLTF. The CDR3 DNA follows: TGTGCCAGTAAACGACCCGGGGCCAACGTCCTGACTTTC. The V and J genes are TRBV19 and TRBJ2-6; D is unresolved. The CDR3 is 13 amino acids. Trimming took off 7 bases at V and 4 bases at J, with 8 bases between the two ends. CDR1 and CDR2 (germline): LNHDA, SQIVND (reference sequence).

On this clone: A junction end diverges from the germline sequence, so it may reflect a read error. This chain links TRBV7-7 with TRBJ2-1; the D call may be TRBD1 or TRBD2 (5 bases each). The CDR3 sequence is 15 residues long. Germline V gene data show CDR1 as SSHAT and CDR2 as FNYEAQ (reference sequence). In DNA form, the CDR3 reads TGTGCTAGCAGCCCACGTCGTGGGGCGGGCAATGAGCAGTTCTTC. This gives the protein CASSPRRGAGNEQFF.

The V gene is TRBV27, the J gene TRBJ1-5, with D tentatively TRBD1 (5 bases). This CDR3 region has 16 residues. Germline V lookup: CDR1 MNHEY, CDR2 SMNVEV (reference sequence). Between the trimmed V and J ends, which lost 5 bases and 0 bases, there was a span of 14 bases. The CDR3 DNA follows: TGTGCCAGCAGTGGGGGGATCGGTATTAGCAATCAGCCCCAGCATTTT. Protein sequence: CASSGGIGISNQPQHF.

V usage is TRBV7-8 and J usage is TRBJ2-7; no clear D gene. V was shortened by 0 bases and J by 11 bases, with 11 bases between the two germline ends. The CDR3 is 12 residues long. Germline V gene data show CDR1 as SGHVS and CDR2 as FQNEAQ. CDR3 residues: CASSLAGQSKYF. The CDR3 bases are TGTGCCAGCAGCTTAGCCGGGCAGTCAAAGTACTTC.

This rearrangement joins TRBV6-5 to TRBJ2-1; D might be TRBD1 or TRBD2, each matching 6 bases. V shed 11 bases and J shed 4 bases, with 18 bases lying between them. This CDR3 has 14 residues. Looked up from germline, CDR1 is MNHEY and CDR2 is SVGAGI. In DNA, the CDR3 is TGTGCCTCCCGTGGAGGGGGATTTTACAATGAGCAGTTCTTC. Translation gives CASRGGGFYNEQFF.

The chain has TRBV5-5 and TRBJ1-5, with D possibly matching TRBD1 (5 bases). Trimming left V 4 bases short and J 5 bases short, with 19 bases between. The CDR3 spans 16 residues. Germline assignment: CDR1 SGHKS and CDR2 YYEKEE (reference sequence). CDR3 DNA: TGTGCCAGCAGCCTCCGGGTCCTGGGAGGGGATCAGCCCCAGCATTTT. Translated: CASSLRVLGGDQPQHF.

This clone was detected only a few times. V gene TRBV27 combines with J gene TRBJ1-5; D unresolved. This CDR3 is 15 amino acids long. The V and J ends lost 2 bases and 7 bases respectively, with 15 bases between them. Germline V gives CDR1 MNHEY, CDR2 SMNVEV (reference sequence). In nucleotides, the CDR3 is TGTGCCAGCAGTTTAGACCCGGCCACCGGGCAGCCCCAGCATTTT. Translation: CASSLDPATGQPQHF.

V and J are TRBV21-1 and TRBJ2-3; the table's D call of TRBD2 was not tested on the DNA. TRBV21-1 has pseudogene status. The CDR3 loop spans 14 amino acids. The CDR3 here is CASSSGGSTDTQYF. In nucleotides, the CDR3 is TGTGCCAGCAGCAGCGGGGGGAGCACAGATACGCAGTATTTT.